This T cell receptor beta chain derives from a study of shared clonotypes between healthy human individuals. Study overall: Each donor had three CD4 naive, three CD4 memory, two CD8 naive and one CD8 memory plate. The study's findings and limits: The authors expected sequencing depth to affect clonotype sharing among donors.

The deep-level immunoSEQ assay was used. TCRdb's copy holds only in-frame clones and misses some; the assay was immunoSEQ multiplex PCR. The data show about 2 million clones, 85% to 95% seen once. As to this clone: Its antigen is still unknown.

Germline V gives CDR1 KGHSH, CDR2 LQKENI. This CDR3 is built from 15 residues. With 0 bases clipped from V and 6 bases from J, the junction kept 3 bases outside the gene matches. Sequenced material: naive CD4+ T cells sorted from blood. As for subset: CD45RA+ positively selected. The chain combines TRBV18 with TRBJ2-4, with 9 bases fitting TRBD1. The clonotype was recovered from a man aged 18-30 years in good health. CDR3 coding DNA: TGTGCCAGCTCACCACCGGGACAGGGTATAAACATTCAGTACTTC. Its protein product is CASSPPGQGINIQYF.